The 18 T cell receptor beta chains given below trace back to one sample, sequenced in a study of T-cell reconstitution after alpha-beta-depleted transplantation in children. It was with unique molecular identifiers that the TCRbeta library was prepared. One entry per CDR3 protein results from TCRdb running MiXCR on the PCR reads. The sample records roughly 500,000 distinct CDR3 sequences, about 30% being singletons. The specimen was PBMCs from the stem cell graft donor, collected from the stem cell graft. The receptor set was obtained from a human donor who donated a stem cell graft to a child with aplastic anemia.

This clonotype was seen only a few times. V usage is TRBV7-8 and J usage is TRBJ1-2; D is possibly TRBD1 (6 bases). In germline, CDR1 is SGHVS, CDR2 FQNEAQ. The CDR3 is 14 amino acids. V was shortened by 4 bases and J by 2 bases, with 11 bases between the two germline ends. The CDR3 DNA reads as TGTGCCAGCAGCTCCACAGGGCCCAACTATGGCTACACCTTC. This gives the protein CASSSTGPNYGYTF.

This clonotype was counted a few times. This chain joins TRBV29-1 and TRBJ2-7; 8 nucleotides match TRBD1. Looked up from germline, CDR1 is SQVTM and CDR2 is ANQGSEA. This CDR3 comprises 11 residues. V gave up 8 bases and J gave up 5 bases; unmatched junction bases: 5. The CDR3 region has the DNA TGCAGCATATCGGACAGGGACGAGCAGTACTTC. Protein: CSISDRDEQYF.

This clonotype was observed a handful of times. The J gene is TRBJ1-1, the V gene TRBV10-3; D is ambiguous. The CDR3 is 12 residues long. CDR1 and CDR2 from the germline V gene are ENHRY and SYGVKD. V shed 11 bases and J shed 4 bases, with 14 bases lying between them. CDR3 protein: CAAGDGITEAFF. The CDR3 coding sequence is TGTGCCGCCGGAGACGGGATCACTGAAGCTTTCTTT.

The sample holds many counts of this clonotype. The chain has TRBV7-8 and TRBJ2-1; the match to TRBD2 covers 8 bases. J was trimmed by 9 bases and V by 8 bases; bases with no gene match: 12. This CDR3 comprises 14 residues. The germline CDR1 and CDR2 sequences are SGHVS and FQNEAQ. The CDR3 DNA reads TGTGCCAGCGCCGCACGGGAGGGCCTAGTTGAGCAGTTCTTC. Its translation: CASAAREGLVEQFF.

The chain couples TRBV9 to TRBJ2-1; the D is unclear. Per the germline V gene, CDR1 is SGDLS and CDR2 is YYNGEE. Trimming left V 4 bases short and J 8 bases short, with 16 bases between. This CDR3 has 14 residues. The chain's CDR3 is CASSKQSFWDEQFF. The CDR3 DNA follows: TGTGCCAGCAGCAAACAGAGTTTTTGGGATGAGCAGTTCTTC.

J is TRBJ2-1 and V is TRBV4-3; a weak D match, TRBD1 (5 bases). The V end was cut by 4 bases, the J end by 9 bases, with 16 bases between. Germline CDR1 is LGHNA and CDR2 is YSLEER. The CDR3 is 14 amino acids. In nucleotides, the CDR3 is TGCGCCAGCAGCCTGGGGCAGGGCCCTCGTGAGCAGTTCTTC. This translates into CASSLGQGPREQFF.

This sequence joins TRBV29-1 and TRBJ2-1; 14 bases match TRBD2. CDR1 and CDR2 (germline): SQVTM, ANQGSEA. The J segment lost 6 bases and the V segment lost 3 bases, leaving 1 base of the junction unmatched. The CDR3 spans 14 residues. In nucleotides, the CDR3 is TGCAGCGTTGAGGGGACTAGCGGGAGCAATGAGCAGTTCTTC. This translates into CSVEGTSGSNEQFF.

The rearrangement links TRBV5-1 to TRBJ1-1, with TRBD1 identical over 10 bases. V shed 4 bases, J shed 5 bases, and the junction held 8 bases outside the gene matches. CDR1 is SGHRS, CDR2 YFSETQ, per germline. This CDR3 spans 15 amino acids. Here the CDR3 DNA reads TGCGCCAGCAGCAAGCGGACAGGGGGTGAAACTGAAGCTTTCTTT. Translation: CASSKRTGGETEAFF.

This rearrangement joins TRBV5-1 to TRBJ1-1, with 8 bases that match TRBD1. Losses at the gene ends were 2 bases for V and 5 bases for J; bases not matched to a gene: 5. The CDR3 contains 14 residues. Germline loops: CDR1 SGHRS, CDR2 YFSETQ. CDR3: CASSFRQGSTEAFF. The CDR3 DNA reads TGCGCCAGCAGCTTCCGACAGGGGTCAACTGAAGCTTTCTTT.

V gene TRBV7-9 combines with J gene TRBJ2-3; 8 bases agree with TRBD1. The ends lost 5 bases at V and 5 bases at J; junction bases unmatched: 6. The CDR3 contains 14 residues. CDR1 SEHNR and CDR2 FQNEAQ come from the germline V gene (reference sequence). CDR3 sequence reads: CASSRRQGKDTQYF. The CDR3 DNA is TGTGCCAGCAGCAGAAGACAGGGGAAAGATACGCAGTATTTT. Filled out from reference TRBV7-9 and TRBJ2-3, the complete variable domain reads DTGVSQNPRHKITKRGQNVTFRCDPISEHNRLYWYRQTLGQGPEFLTYFQNEAQLEKSRLLSDRFSAERPKGSFSTLEIQRTEQGDSAMYLCASSRRQGKDTQYFGPGTRLTVL.

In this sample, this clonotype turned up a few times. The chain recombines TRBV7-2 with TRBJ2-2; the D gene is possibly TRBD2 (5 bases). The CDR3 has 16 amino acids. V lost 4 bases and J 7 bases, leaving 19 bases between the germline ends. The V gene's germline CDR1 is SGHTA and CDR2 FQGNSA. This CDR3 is CASSSFSRRLGGELFF. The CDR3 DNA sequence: TGTGCCAGCAGCTCCTTTAGCCGGAGGCTCGGCGGGGAGCTGTTTTTT.

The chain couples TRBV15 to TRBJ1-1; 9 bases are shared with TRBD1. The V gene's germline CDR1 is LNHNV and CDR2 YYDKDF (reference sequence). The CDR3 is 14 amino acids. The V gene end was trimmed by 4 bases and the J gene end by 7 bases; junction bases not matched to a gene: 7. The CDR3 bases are TGTGCCACCAGCAAACCAGGACAGGGGCGTGAAGCTTTCTTT. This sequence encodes CATSKPGQGREAFF.

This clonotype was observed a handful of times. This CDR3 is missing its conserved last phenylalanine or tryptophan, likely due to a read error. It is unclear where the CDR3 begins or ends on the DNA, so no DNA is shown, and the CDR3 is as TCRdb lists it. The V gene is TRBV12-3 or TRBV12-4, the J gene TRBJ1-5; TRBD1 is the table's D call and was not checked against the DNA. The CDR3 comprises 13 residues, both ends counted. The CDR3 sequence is CASSFTPTGTVNL.

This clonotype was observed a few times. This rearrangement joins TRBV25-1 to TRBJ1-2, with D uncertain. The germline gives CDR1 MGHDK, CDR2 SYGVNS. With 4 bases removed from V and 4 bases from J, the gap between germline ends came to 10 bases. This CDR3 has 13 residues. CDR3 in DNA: TGTGCCAGCAGTGCGGGGATTAGCTATGGCTACACCTTC. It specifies CASSAGISYGYTF.

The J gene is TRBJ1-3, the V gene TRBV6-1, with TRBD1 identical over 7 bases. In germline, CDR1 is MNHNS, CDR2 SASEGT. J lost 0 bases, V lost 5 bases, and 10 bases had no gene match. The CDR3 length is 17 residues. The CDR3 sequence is CASSLIGTASSGNTIYF. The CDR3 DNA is TGTGCCAGCAGTCTGATCGGGACAGCAAGCTCTGGAAACACCATATATTTT.

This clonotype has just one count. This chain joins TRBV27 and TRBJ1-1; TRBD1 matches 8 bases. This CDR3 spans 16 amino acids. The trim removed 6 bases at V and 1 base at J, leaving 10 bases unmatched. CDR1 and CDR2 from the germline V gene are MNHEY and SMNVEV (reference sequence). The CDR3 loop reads CASSPGQVRWNTEAFF. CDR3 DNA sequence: TGTGCCAGCAGCCCGGGACAGGTTAGGTGGAACACTGAAGCTTTCTTT.

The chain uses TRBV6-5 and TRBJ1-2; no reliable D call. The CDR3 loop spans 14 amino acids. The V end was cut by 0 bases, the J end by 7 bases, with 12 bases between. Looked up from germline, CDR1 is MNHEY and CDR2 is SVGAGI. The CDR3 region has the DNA TGTGCCAGCAGTTACTCGAGGTCGGAGGCTGGCTACACCTTC. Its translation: CASSYSRSEAGYTF.

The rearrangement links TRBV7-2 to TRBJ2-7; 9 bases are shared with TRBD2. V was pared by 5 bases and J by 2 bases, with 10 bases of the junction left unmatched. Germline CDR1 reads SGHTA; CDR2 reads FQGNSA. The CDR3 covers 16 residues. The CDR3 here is CASSPGWREGTYEQYF. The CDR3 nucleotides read TGTGCCAGCAGCCCAGGGTGGCGGGAGGGTACCTACGAGCAGTACTTC. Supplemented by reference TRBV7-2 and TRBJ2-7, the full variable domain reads GAGVSQSPSNKVTEKGKDVELRCDPISGHTALYWYRQSLGQGLEFLIYFQGNSAPDKSGLPSDRFSAERTGGSVSTLTIQRTQQEDSAVYLCASSPGWREGTYEQYFGPGTRLTVT.